The 9 T cell receptor beta chains below were found in one sample sequenced in a study of control samples from healthy donors and cancer patients. Sequenced by immunoSEQ multiplex PCR; TCRdb stores in-frame clones only, minus some. The table has approximately 60,000 clones, about nine tenths seen once. The specimen was PBMCs. The receptor set was obtained from a woman in her 50s with colorectal cancer.

The genes are TRBV7-2 and TRBJ2-7; no clear D gene. Germline CDR1 reads SGHTA; CDR2 reads FQGNSA. Trimming took off 3 bases at V and 4 bases at J, with 7 bases between the two ends. The CDR3 has 12 residues. The CDR3 DNA reads as TGTGCCAGCAGCTTTGGACGGTACGAGCAGTACTTC. Translation gives CASSFGRYEQYF. Full variable domain (outside the CDR3, taken from reference TRBV7-2 and TRBJ2-7): GAGVSQSPSNKVTEKGKDVELRCDPISGHTALYWYRQSLGQGLEFLIYFQGNSAPDKSGLPSDRFSAERTGGSVSTLTIQRTQQEDSAVYLCASSFGRYEQYFGPGTRLTVT.

J is TRBJ1-1 and V is TRBV9, with 8 bases lining up with TRBD1. The J segment lost 5 bases and the V segment lost 0 bases, leaving 6 bases of the junction unmatched. This CDR3 comprises 15 residues. CDR1 and CDR2 (germline): SGDLS, YYNGEE. CDR3 amino acids: CASSVGPGGSTEAFF. In DNA, the CDR3 is TGTGCCAGCAGCGTAGGCCCAGGGGGCTCGACTGAAGCTTTCTTT.

The count of this clone is one. V gene TRBV19 combines with J gene TRBJ1-5, with D unresolved. Germline CDR1 reads LNHDA; CDR2 reads SQIVND (reference sequence). The CDR3 contains 12 residues. The ends were cut back, 8 bases at V and 0 bases at J, with 5 bases in the middle. The chain's CDR3 is CASSTSNQPQHF. The CDR3 nucleotides are TGTGCCAGTTCAACTAGCAATCAGCCCCAGCATTTT.

The rearrangement links TRBV5-5 to TRBJ2-7; 7 bases match TRBD2. V was pared by 1 base and J by 2 bases, with 15 bases of the junction left unmatched. The CDR3 length is 18 residues. CDR1 and CDR2 from the germline V gene are SGHKS and YYEKEE (reference sequence). The CDR3 DNA sequence: TGTGCCAGCAGCTTGCGCAGTTTCTCCGGGAGGACGCCCTACGAGCAGTACTTC. Translated, it gives CASSLRSFSGRTPYEQYF.

V gene TRBV3-1 (or the pseudogene TRBV3-2) combines with J gene TRBJ2-1, with D perhaps matching TRBD1 (5 bases). Germline V gene sequence: CDR1 LGHDT, CDR2 YNNKEL (reference sequence). The CDR3 runs 16 residues. Trimming removed 6 bases at V and 4 bases at J, with 19 bases between. The chain's CDR3 is CASRAGSNPTYNEQFF. CDR3 in DNA: TGTGCCAGCAGGGCAGGGTCAAACCCGACATACAATGAGCAGTTCTTC.

The V call is TRBV3-1 (or the pseudogene TRBV3-2), the J call TRBJ1-2; 8 nucleotides align to TRBD1. The CDR3 extends over 14 amino acids. Looked up from germline, CDR1 is LGHDT and CDR2 is YNNKEL (reference sequence). The V segment lost 0 bases and the J segment 8 bases; nucleotides outside the gene matches: 5. The DNA of the CDR3 is TGTGCCAGCAGCCAAGAGGACAGGGCATCAGGCTACACCTTC. Translated, it gives CASSQEDRASGYTF.

The rearrangement joins TRBV19 to TRBJ2-5; the D is unclear. Germline assignment: CDR1 LNHDA and CDR2 SQIVND (reference sequence). The CDR3 length is 11 residues. V gave up 5 bases and J gave up 0 bases, with 1 base separating them. In DNA, the CDR3 is TGTGCCAGTAGTGACCAAGAGACCCAGTACTTC. This sequence encodes CASSDQETQYF.

The chain couples TRBV3-1 (or the pseudogene TRBV3-2) to TRBJ1-2; 9 nucleotides agree with TRBD1. The CDR3 covers 14 residues. CDR1 and CDR2 from the germline V gene are LGHDT and YNNKEL (reference sequence). With 8 bases clipped from V and 3 bases from J, the junction kept 7 bases outside the gene matches. This chain's CDR3 is CASGGQGADYGYTF. The CDR3 DNA reads TGTGCCAGCGGGGGACAGGGCGCCGACTATGGCTACACCTTC.

This sequence joins TRBV3-1 (or the pseudogene TRBV3-2) and TRBJ1-1, with D maybe TRBD1 (6 bases). Germline V gene sequence: CDR1 LGHDT, CDR2 YNNKEL (reference sequence). This CDR3 is built from 15 residues. V lost 4 bases and J 3 bases, leaving 15 bases between the germline ends. CDR3 DNA: TGTGCCAGCAGCCGGATCCAGGGGAGGGACACTGAAGCTTTCTTT. It specifies CASSRIQGRDTEAFF.